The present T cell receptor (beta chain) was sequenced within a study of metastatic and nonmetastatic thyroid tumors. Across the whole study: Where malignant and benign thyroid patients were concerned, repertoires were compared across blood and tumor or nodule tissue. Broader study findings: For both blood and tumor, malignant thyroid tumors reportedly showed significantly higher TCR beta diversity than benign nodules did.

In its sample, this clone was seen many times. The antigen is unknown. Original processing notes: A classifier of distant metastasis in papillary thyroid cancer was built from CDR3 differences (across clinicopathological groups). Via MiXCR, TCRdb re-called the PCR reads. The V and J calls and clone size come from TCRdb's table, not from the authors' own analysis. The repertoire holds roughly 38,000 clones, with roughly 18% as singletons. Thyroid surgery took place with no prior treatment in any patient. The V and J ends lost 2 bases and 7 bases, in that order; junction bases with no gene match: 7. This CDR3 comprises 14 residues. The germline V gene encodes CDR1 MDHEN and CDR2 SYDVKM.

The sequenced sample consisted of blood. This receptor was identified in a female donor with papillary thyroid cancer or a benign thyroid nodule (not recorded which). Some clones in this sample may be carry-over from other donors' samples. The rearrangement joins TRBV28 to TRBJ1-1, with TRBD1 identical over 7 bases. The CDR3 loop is CASSLMGDSLEAFF. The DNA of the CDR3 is TGTGCCAGCAGTTTAATGGGGGACAGTCTTGAAGCTTTCTTT.